These T cell receptor beta chains were read from a single sample in a study of T cell repertoires in cytomegalovirus infection. One entry per CDR3 protein, called by TCRdb with MiXCR from the reads. The sample shows approximately 1,000,000 distinct CDR3 sequences, 30% to 40% of them seen only once. Which antigens these TCRs recognize remains unknown. The input for sequencing was cultured CD8+ T cells from PBMCs, taken from culture after CMV antigen stimulation. These receptors were taken from a human donor in good health (CMV status not recorded). Some clones in this sample may be carry-over from other donors' samples. The CDR3 runs from the conserved cysteine through the conserved F or W. D genes are given only for firm matches. A row's size may be missing; if present it is once, few, many or a size class.

size	V	D	J	length	CDR3	DNA
.	TRBV6-4	.	TRBJ2-1	13	CASSDSRVAEQFF	TGTGCCAGCAGTGACTCGAGGGTTGCTGAGCAGTTCTTC
few	TRBV19	.	TRBJ1-1	14	CAATSQGAFAEAFF	TGTGCCGCTACCTCCCAGGGCGCGTTCGCTGAAGCTTTCTTT
few	TRBV6-2/TRBV6-3	TRBD1	TRBJ2-3	16	CASSLYRGTGTDTQYF	TGTGCCAGCTCTTTATACCGAGGGACAGGGACAGATACGCAGTATTTT
few	TRBV6-5	.	TRBJ1-1	14	CASSYSVADTEAFF	TGTGCCAGCAGTTACTCAGTGGCAGACACTGAAGCTTTCTTT
.	TRBV24-1	TRBD2	TRBJ2-3	18	CATSDLQWTSGGADTQYF	TGTGCCACCAGTGATTTGCAATGGACTAGCGGGGGGGCCGATACGCAGTATTTT
.	TRBV10-2	.	TRBJ2-1	12	CATLGASNEQFF	TGCGCCACCCTAGGGGCCTCCAATGAGCAGTTCTTC
.	TRBV7-4	TRBD1	TRBJ1-1	15	CVSSPTTGTHTEAFF	TGTGTCAGCAGCCCTACGACAGGGACCCACACTGAAGCTTTCTTT
few	TRBV19	.	TRBJ2-7	15	CASSIGRRGSYEQYF	TGTGCCAGTAGTATCGGTCGCAGGGGATCCTACGAGCAGTACTTC
once	TRBV16	TRBD1	TRBJ2-7	14	CASSRNGQGGEQYF	TGTGCCAGCAGCCGTAATGGACAGGGCGGCGAGCAGTACTTC
once	TRBV2	.	TRBJ1-1	14	CASSDRGISTEAFF	TGTGCCAGCAGTGACAGGGGCATATCAACTGAAGCTTTCTTT
.	TRBV4-1	.	TRBJ2-1	13	CASSQVFGDEQFF	TGCGCCAGCAGCCAAGTCTTTGGAGATGAGCAGTTCTTC
few	TRBV5-5	.	TRBJ1-1	15	CASSLAHRTDTEAFF	TGTGCCAGCAGCTTGGCTCACCGGACGGACACTGAAGCTTTCTTT
.	TRBV3-1	.	TRBJ1-1	15	CASSQDRRGYTEAFF	TGTGCCAGCAGCCAAGATCGCAGGGGCTACACTGAAGCTTTCTTT
few	TRBV7-6	.	TRBJ1-1	17	CASSLGSAQGLGTEAFF	TGTGCCAGCAGCTTAGGAAGCGCCCAGGGGCTGGGGACTGAAGCTTTCTTT
few	TRBV2	TRBD1	TRBJ1-1	15	CASTRTGGLNTEAFF	TGTGCCAGCACAAGGACAGGGGGCTTGAACACTGAAGCTTTCTTT
few	TRBV27	.	TRBJ1-1	14	CASSLSRGYTEAFF	TGTGCCAGCAGTTTATCTCGGGGTTACACTGAAGCTTTCTTT
few	TRBV6-5	.	TRBJ1-1	13	CASSYSIADGSYF	TGTGCCAGCAGTTACTCGATCGCCGACGGATCTTATTTT
.	TRBV11-2	TRBD2	TRBJ2-1	19	CASTVQIGGGPKPYNEQFF	TGTGCCAGCACCGTTCAGATTGGCGGGGGGCCGAAACCCTACAATGAGCAGTTCTTC